Listed below are T cell receptor beta chains from one sample, sequenced in a study of T-cell memory formation after mild COVID-19. Each CDR3 protein is one row after TCRdb ran MiXCR on the 5' RACE reads. The table lists fewer than 350,000 distinct CDR3 sequences, about 13% of them singletons, with over 20% in the top ten. Sequencing was performed on PBMCs or a T cell subset sorted from them (not recorded which). The receptors come from a man aged 18 to 35 who had mild COVID-19 (a few samples of this study predate the infection). Cell type and time point are not known. Each CDR3 is given with its conserved first and last residue. Fields, in order: V gene, J gene, clone size, CDR3 protein. Clone size is not always given. Where it is, it says once, few, many or a class for expanded clones.

TRBV20-1	TRBJ1-4	few	CRGHQATNEKLFF
TRBV11-2	TRBJ2-3	many	CASSLQRGGVYTQYF
TRBV28	TRBJ2-1	NA	CASSFGVYNEQFF
TRBV6-1	TRBJ2-5	NA	CASSEAGGPETQYF
TRBV7-2	TRBJ2-7	few	CASSLGWGYEQYF
TRBV7-2	TRBJ1-3	few	CASSLAGRTLGNTIYF
TRBV5-1	TRBJ1-1	NA	CASSPHRETEAFF
TRBV7-8	TRBJ2-5	NA	CASSIRRETQYF
TRBV27	TRBJ2-1	many	CASSLGLEQFF
TRBV4-3	TRBJ2-7	NA	CASSQEGARGYYEQYF
TRBV6-2/TRBV6-3	TRBJ2-5	few	CASILGETQYF
TRBV6-2/TRBV6-3	TRBJ2-2	many	CASTLAGELFF
TRBV28	TRBJ1-1	few	CASNGRAPSDTEAFF
TRBV29-1	TRBJ2-5	few	CSVRQGIETQYF
TRBV5-5	TRBJ2-1	many	CASSLAGTAGVIDEQFF
TRBV4-2	TRBJ1-4	NA	CASSQDSTGLKLFF
TRBV12-3/TRBV12-4	TRBJ2-1	NA	CASSSAVQAEEQFF
TRBV25-1	TRBJ2-7	few	CASRGRGDYEQYF
TRBV29-1	TRBJ1-1	NA	CSVEDQGGYTEAFF
TRBV7-9	TRBJ2-6	few	CASSRQGAPGANVLTF
TRBV7-2	TRBJ2-7	NA	CASSHRDRHYEQYF
TRBV3-1	TRBJ2-5	few	CASSWGTSGGAGTQYF
TRBV7-2	TRBJ1-2	many	CASSSANRGGYTF
TRBV30	TRBJ2-2	few	CAYSTGGRDTGELFF
TRBV11-2	TRBJ2-3	few	CASSLEGSGGTDTQYF
TRBV18	TRBJ1-2	few	CASSPKEQVRITF
TRBV20-1	TRBJ2-5	NA	CTPWPFLLAGRETQYF
TRBV20-1	TRBJ2-7	few	CSARPSPYEQYF
TRBV20-1	TRBJ2-2	few	CSASGTSASYTGELFF
TRBV5-1	TRBJ1-1	few	CASSLYRMNTEAFF
TRBV24-1	TRBJ2-3	NA	CATSDARLASDTQYF
TRBV9	TRBJ2-5	NA	CASSVAGALQETQYF
TRBV9	TRBJ2-4	few	CASSVGRDGDIQYF
TRBV20-1	TRBJ2-1	NA	CSARVAGGNSYNEQFF
TRBV4-1	TRBJ1-5	few	CASSQARGSNQPQHF
TRBV12-3/TRBV12-4	TRBJ2-5	many	CASSLQQETQYF
TRBV28	TRBJ2-4	NA	CASSLRPGKRIQYF
TRBV18	TRBJ1-6	NA	CASSPLNSVNGSPLHF
TRBV7-2	TRBJ1-4	NA	CASRTGAGEKLFF
TRBV7-6	TRBJ2-2	few	CASSPAAGRYTGELFF
TRBV5-1	TRBJ2-5	NA	CASSMGQIKETQYF
TRBV6-6	TRBJ2-2	few	CASSLSSTMLSTGELFF
TRBV12-3/TRBV12-4	TRBJ2-2	NA	CASSPGTTNTGELFF
TRBV30	TRBJ2-5	NA	CAWSKEETQYF